The present T cell receptor (beta chain) was sequenced within a study of cytomegalovirus exposure and HLA in healthy donors. Study observations and caveats: Exclusion as indistinguishable affected some V segments, including TRBV6-2 and TRBV6-3.

The germline V gene has CDR1 SNHLY and CDR2 FYNNEI. CDR3 length equals 13 residues. Primers for the PCR totalled 60 Vbeta and 13 Jbeta. The repertoire was sequenced with immunoSEQ multiplex PCR; TCRdb's copy has only in-frame clones and lacks some. The table shows roughly 200,000 clones, with about three quarters occurring only once. This clone has just a few counts. Its cognate antigen is unknown. One end of the junction does not line up with germline, which may come from a read error. Other nucleotide sequences in the sample specify the same CDR3. Material: PBMCs. J is TRBJ1-5 and V is TRBV2; TRBD1 aligns across 7 bases. The clonotype comes from a woman younger than 45 in good health and CMV-seropositive. DNA of the CDR3: TGTGCCAGCAGTGGGGACAGTATTCAGCCTCAGCATTTT. It codes for CASSGDSIQPQHF.